This record looks at one T cell receptor (beta chain) sequence and its context. This clonotype has more than one count but fewer than ten. No antigen is known for it. Per-nucleotide qualities are absent, and no much larger clonotype sits a single base away. CDR1 and CDR2 (SQVTM, ANQGSEA) derive from the germline V gene. There are 14 amino acids in the CDR3, from cysteine to phenylalanine inclusive. The DNA shown is the 42-base CDR3, in frame from base 1. The junction shows trimming of 3 bases on V and 1 base on J, plus 13 bases between the germline ends. This specimen belongs to a study of T-cell reconstitution after alpha-beta-depleted transplantation in children (dated by TCRdb to between 2015 and 2016). For the study in its entirety: T-cell immune reconstitution after TCRalphabeta/CD19-depleted allogeneic hematopoietic cell transplantation in children was quantitatively tracked in the study by means of TCR repertoire profiling. Findings and caveats that apply to the study as a whole: Hyperexpanded clone frequencies declined over subsequent months; after one year, T-cell counts and TCRbeta diversity were mostly attributed to newly produced T cells. The apparently early alphabetaT-cell count recovery about two months after transplant was reportedly dependent on only several hundred rapidly expanded clones derived from non-depleted graft cells. The high TCRbeta diversity at day 60 in some patients was ascribed to recipient T cells and intrathymic progenitors that had survived conditioning.

The library was obtained by PCR. Data came from an Illumina HiSeq 2500. To normalize quantification of the TCRbeta repertoire, the TCR libraries were built with molecular barcoding that relied on unique molecular identifiers. The public reads were run again by TCRdb, first through fastp at Q25 and then through MiXCR, and only productive beta chains were kept. For every CDR3 protein sequence, its rows merge into one entry that carries the most common genes and DNA. Here the sample has about 980,000 distinct CDR3 sequences; 25% to 30% occur a single time. Clones ranked in the top ten supply about 28% of the sample. In the paper's terms, the treatment or condition label means: allogeneic hematopoietic cell transplantation with graft depleted of TCRalphabeta T cells and CD19 B cells. The transplant recipients were children given TCRalphabeta/CD19-depleted allogeneic hematopoietic cell grafts.

The receptor was derived from a boy younger than two who had a stem cell transplant for SCID, so the T cells may come from the graft donor. The source was PBMCs, mostly from graft donor cells, collected 360 days after TCRalphabeta/CD19-depleted stem cell transplant. Rearrangement joined TRBV29-1 to TRBJ2-7, with TRBD2 tentatively as D gene (5 bases match). This receptor carries the CDR3 CSVEYGDSSYEQYF. The nucleotide sequence is given as TGCAGCGTTGAGTACGGGGATTCTTCCTACGAGCAGTACTTC.